These 3 T cell receptor beta chains originate from one sample sequenced in a study of T cells in Graves' hyperthyroidism and ophthalmopathy (dated by TCRdb to the late 2010s). The method behind the library was multiplex PCR. The data were produced on an Illumina HiSeq 2000. Amplification of TCR beta CDR3 regions was carried out from RNA transcripts. The first round of RT-PCR for the TCR CDR3 was performed with the HTBI primer set and the Qiagen OneStep RT-PCR kit. The public sequencing data were trimmed at Q25 with fastp and processed into clonotypes with MiXCR by TCRdb, which kept only in-frame beta chains. Each entry is one CDR3 protein sequence, shown with its most common DNA and genes. Present in this sample are hundreds of thousands of distinct CDR3 sequences, around 15% of which were seen just once. The ten biggest clones cover roughly an eighth of the sample. The sample was blood. These receptors were taken from a man aged 18 to 35 with Graves' ophthalmopathy.

With respect to this clonotype: A much larger clone differs from this one at a single base, so this may be a read error. The chain recombines TRBV6-2 or TRBV6-3 with TRBJ2-1; the D is unclear. The CDR3 length is 15 residues. CDR1 is MNHEY and CDR2 is SVGEGT in the germline V gene. The CDR3: CASSFRTSSCNEQFF. Written as DNA, the CDR3 is TGTGCCAGCAGTTTCAGGACGAGCTCCTGCAATGAGCAGTTCTTC.

The chain employs TRBV5-1 and TRBJ2-7; 10 bases map to TRBD1. Trimming at V came to 6 bases and at J to 4 bases, leaving 16 bases not matched to a gene. This CDR3 contains 17 residues. Germline V gene data show CDR1 as SGHRS and CDR2 as YFSETQ. CDR3 in DNA: TGCGCCAGCACCCAATTGACAGGGGGCTATTTTGAGTACGAGCAGTACTTC. It specifies CASTQLTGGYFEYEQYF.

The sample holds many counts of this clonotype. This chain uses TRBV14 with TRBJ2-7; D perhaps matches TRBD1 (5 bases). The CDR3 length is 13 residues. Germline-derived CDR1 and CDR2 are SGHDN and FVKESK. Trimming left V 8 bases short and J 4 bases short, with 15 bases between. CDR3 nucleotides: TGTGCCAGCCGGCGAACAGGAAAGTACGAGCAGTACTTC. Its translation is CASRRTGKYEQYF. The complete variable domain, with remaining parts taken from reference TRBV14 and TRBJ2-7, reads EAGVTQFPSHSVIEKGQTVTLRCDPISGHDNLYWYRRVMGKEIKFLLHFVKESKQDESGMPNNRFLAERTGGTYSTLKVQPAELEDSGVYFCASRRTGKYEQYFGPGTRLTVT.